This T cell receptor beta chain was sequenced during a study of T cell responses to AZD1222 COVID-19 vaccine. Study overall: Second-dose intervals of approximately 4 or approximately 12 weeks were pooled.

Notes on this clone: Its antigen is not identified.

Study results and limitations: The number of AZD1222 recipients seropositive at baseline was only 5 to 7.

The method was immunoSEQ multiplex PCR; TCRdb's version includes in-frame clones alone and lacks a portion of them. The sample has 100,000 or so clones, approximately 91% seen once. V was pared by 3 bases and J by 0 bases, with 12 bases between. Germline CDR1 LNHDA, CDR2 SQIVND (reference sequence). The CDR3 covers 17 residues. The sample here was peripheral blood, taken on day 0 of AZD1222 vaccination. This receptor was identified in an adult in good health. The chain couples TRBV19 to TRBJ2-6, with D uncertain. The CDR3 loop reads CASSIPPRHSGANVLTF. DNA for the CDR3: TGTGCCAGTAGTATCCCCCCCAGACACTCTGGGGCCAACGTCCTGACTTTC.